Detailed here is one T cell receptor beta chain. Its antigen is as yet unknown. The V gene lost 6 bases and the J gene lost 4 bases, with 10 bases spanning the gap. CDR3 length equals 13 residues. Germline CDR1 is SNHLY and CDR2 is FYNNEI. These data belong to a study of shared clonotypes between healthy human individuals. Overall study context: A donor's plate count was three for CD4 naive and three for CD4 memory; CD8 naive had two and CD8 memory one. Findings and caveats of the study: Non-shared clonotypes displayed generation probabilities falling below those of clonotypes present in all four donors. Naive subsets tended to show greater estimated richness than memory subsets.

Each replicate PCR on the sorted subsets used 150 to 200 ng DNA (approximately 27,000 T cell genomes). This table comes from immunoSEQ multiplex PCR, and its TCRdb copy is limited to in-frame clones, with some not included. This sample has more than 2,000,000 clones, with 85% to 95% found just once. The clonotype originates from a man in his late teens or twenties in good health. Some clones in this sample may be carry-over from other donors' samples. The chain combines TRBV2 with TRBJ2-1; D is possibly TRBD1 (5 bases). The material sequenced was naive CD4+ T cells from PBMCs. Subset in this sample: CD45RA+ positively selected. CDR3 amino acids: CASRETVYNEQFF. CDR3 DNA sequence: TGTGCCAGCAGGGAGACAGTGTACAATGAGCAGTTCTTC.